These 23 T cell receptor beta chains came from one sample sequenced in a study of T cell clonality in common variable immunodeficiency. The data were produced by immunoSEQ multiplex PCR, yet TCRdb's version contains in-frame clones alone and is incomplete. Captured here are some 39,000 clones, none seen once; the top ten comprise about 1.3%. The material sequenced was peripheral blood mononuclear cells. These receptors were taken from a person aged 18 to 75 in good health.

In this sample, this clone turned up many times. The read is 3 residues too short to cover the CDR3 end, so that end is filled in from the germline J gene. V gene TRBV2 combines with J gene TRBJ2-5; 8 bases are a match to TRBD2. J lost 2 bases, V lost 7 bases, and 3 bases had no gene match. Germline V CDR1 and CDR2: SNHLY, FYNNEI. The CDR3 spans 13 residues. The CDR3 region is CASKRETQETQYF. The CDR3 bases that were read are TGTGCCAGCAAGCGGGAGACTCAAGAGACC.

This clone occurred many times. The read ends 3 residues before the CDR3 terminus; that terminus is restored from the germline J gene. The V and J genes are TRBV7-8 and TRBJ2-7; D gene uncertain. The V gene's germline CDR1 is SGHVS and CDR2 FQNEAQ. The CDR3 has 11 amino acids. The ends were cut back, 5 bases at V and 0 bases at J, with 2 bases in the middle. The CDR3 region is CASSLSYEQYF. The CDR3 bases that were read are TGTGCCAGCAGCCTCTCCTACGAG.

This clone was detected many times. The sequenced CDR3 bases are TGCGCCAGCAGCATGGGGGACAGGGACGGAAACACC. It encodes CASSMGDRDGNT. The entire CDR3 sequence reads CASSMGDRDGNTIYF. The chain couples TRBV5-1 to TRBJ1-3; 9 bases map to TRBD1. Read data end 3 residues before the CDR3 end; the end is taken from the germline J gene. The CDR3 has 15 residues. V lost 4 bases, J lost 4 bases, and 6 bases stayed unmatched. Germline lookup yields CDR1 SGHRS and CDR2 YFSETQ.

At least ten counts were recorded for this clone. The read ends 3 residues early relative to the CDR3; the germline J gene fills the gap. V gene TRBV6-1 combines with J gene TRBJ2-7; weak D call: TRBD2 (6 bases). This CDR3 region has 16 residues. Trimming took 0 bases from V and 2 from J, leaving 14 bases between them. Germline loops: CDR1 MNHNS, CDR2 SASEGT. CDR3 sequence reads: CASSEALAGSPYEQYF. CDR3 DNA (partial): TGTGCCAGCAGTGAAGCGCTTGCGGGATCCCCCTACGAG.

This clone was observed a few times. A read error is possible here, since a much larger clone lies one base away. The CDR3 end falls 3 residues outside the read, so it is completed with the germline J gene. The chain joins TRBV5-1 to TRBJ2-5, with a possible D match to TRBD1 (5 bases). CDR1 and CDR2 from the germline V gene are SGHRS and YFSETQ. The CDR3 has 15 residues. Here the CDR3 reads CASSGSPILTDTQYF. Partial CDR3 DNA: TGCGCCAGCAGCGGCTCCCCAATCCTGACAGATACC.

This clone has at least ten counts. The read terminates 3 residues before the CDR3 end, so the remaining end is supplied by the germline J gene. The rearrangement joins TRBV20-1 to TRBJ2-2; D not certain. Germline V gene lookup returns CDR1 DFQATT and CDR2 SNEGSKA (reference sequence). The CDR3 contains 15 residues. Trimming removed 3 bases from V and 1 base from J, with 12 bases in between. The part of the CDR3 DNA that was read is TGCAGTGCTAGCCGCCAAGGTCGGAACACCGGGGAG. It codes for CSASRQGRNTGE. The whole CDR3 protein reads CSASRQGRNTGELFF.

This clone has at least ten counts. The read halts 3 residues ahead of the CDR3 end, with the missing end drawn from the germline J gene. The rearrangement uses TRBV2 and TRBJ2-1, with 8 bases aligning to TRBD1. The CDR3 is made up of 14 amino acids. V lost 7 bases, J lost 5 bases, and 7 bases stayed unmatched. CDR1 SNHLY and CDR2 FYNNEI come from the germline V gene. CDR3 amino acids: CASTRQGTDNEQFF. CDR3 DNA (partial): TGTGCCAGCACGCGACAGGGGACTGACAATGAG.

At least ten counts were recorded for this clone. From the germline J gene comes the end of the CDR3, since the read stops 3 residues before it. The chain links TRBV27 to TRBJ2-3; D could derive from TRBD1 or TRBD2 (5 bases each). V was shortened by 7 bases and J by 3 bases, with 14 bases between the two germline ends. This CDR3 region has 14 residues. Germline CDR1 is MNHEY and CDR2 is SMNVEV (reference sequence). The CDR3 bases that were read are TGTGCCAGCACCTCAGGGAGTCAAACAGATACG. The encoded protein is CASTSGSQTDT. The entire CDR3 protein reads CASTSGSQTDTQYF.

The sample holds many counts of this clone. The read ends 3 residues before the CDR3 terminus; that terminus is restored from the germline J gene. The V and J genes are TRBV20-1 and TRBJ2-2, with TRBD2 matching 13 bases. The CDR3 runs to 14 residues. V trimming: 5 bases; J trimming: 4 bases; junction bases outside the gene matches: 1. Germline CDR1 DFQATT, CDR2 SNEGSKA (reference sequence). The CDR3 reads CSAGTSGVTGELFF. The DNA read from the CDR3 is TGCAGTGCTGGGACTAGCGGGGTCACCGGGGAG.

This clone was detected ten times or more. Read sequence stops 3 residues before the CDR3 end, and the germline J gene provides the missing end. J is TRBJ1-3 and V is TRBV2; D unresolved. The CDR3 consists of 13 residues. The germline CDR1 and CDR2 sequences are SNHLY and FYNNEI. V was shortened by 6 bases and J by 1 base, with 7 bases between the two germline ends. CDR3 bases read: TGTGCCAGCAGCCGGGTGTCTGGAAACACC. Protein product: CASSRVSGNT. The complete CDR3 reads CASSRVSGNTIYF. Drawing the rest from reference TRBV2 and TRBJ1-3, the complete variable domain is EPEVTQTPSHQVTQMGQEVILRCVPISNHLYFYWYRQILGQKVEFLVSFYNNEISEKSEIFDDQFSVERPDGSNFTLKIRSTKLEDSAMYFCASSRVSGNTIYFGEGSWLTVV.

The table lists this clone with many counts. With the read ending 3 residues before the CDR3 end, the germline J gene is used to fill in that end. The gene calls are TRBV19 and TRBJ2-2; TRBD2 aligns across 11 bases. V was clipped by 3 bases and J by 5 bases; unmatched bases: 2. CDR1 and CDR2 (germline): LNHDA, SQIVND (reference sequence). This CDR3 comprises 15 residues. CDR3 DNA, as far as it was read: TGTGCCAGTAGTATTCCTAGCGGGGGGACCGGGGAG. It yields the protein CASSIPSGGTGE. The entire CDR3 protein reads CASSIPSGGTGELFF. The whole variable domain, filled in from reference TRBV19 and TRBJ2-2, reads DGGITQSPKYLFRKEGQNVTLSCEQNLNHDAMYWYRQDPGQGLRLIYYSQIVNDFQKGDIAEGYSVSREKKESFPLTVTSAQKNPTAFYLCASSIPSGGTGELFFGEGSRLTVL.

This clone was observed many times. The read comes to an end 3 residues before the CDR3 does, leaving the germline J gene to fill in the end. The chain is built from TRBV5-1 and TRBJ1-2; D might be TRBD1 (6 bases). Germline CDR1 and CDR2: SGHRS and YFSETQ. There are 16 residues in the CDR3. CDR3 bases read: TGCGCCAGCAGCTTTGGTACAGGGAATTATGATAGAGGC. The encoded protein is CASSFGTGNYDRG. The whole CDR3 reads CASSFGTGNYDRGYTF.

This clone was recorded at least ten times. The read terminates 3 residues before the CDR3 end, so the remaining end is supplied by the germline J gene. The V gene is TRBV7-2, the J gene TRBJ2-1; 11 bases fit TRBD2. Germline V lookup: CDR1 SGHTA, CDR2 FQGNSA. Losses at the gene ends were 5 bases for V and 5 bases for J; bases not matched to a gene: 5. The CDR3 contains 15 residues. The CDR3 loop is CASSAGGLADNEQFF. The sequenced part of the CDR3 DNA is TGTGCCAGCAGCGCAGGGGGACTAGCGGACAATGAG.

This clone was observed at least ten times. The read gets to within 3 residues of the CDR3 end, and the germline J gene fills in the rest. V is TRBV2 and J is TRBJ1-6, with 7 nucleotides matching TRBD1. The germline gives CDR1 SNHLY, CDR2 FYNNEI. The trim removed 0 bases at V and 10 bases at J, leaving 6 bases unmatched. The CDR3 length is 15 residues. This CDR3 is CASSEAEGQKSPLHF. The sequenced CDR3 bases are TGTGCCAGCAGTGAAGCGGAGGGACAGAAGTCACCC.

This clone came up a few times. Read coverage stops 3 residues before the CDR3 terminus; the germline J gene supplies the remainder. The V call is TRBV19, the J call TRBJ1-2, with a possible D match to TRBD1 (5 bases). Germline V gene lookup returns CDR1 LNHDA and CDR2 SQIVND (reference sequence). The CDR3 runs 14 residues. The CDR3 bases that were read are TGTGCCAGTAGTATGGCTAGCGTCAGGGATGAG. Translating gives CASSMASVRDE. The full CDR3 protein is CASSMASVRDEYTF.

This clone was detected ten times or more. Sequencing ends 3 residues short of the CDR3 end; the germline J gene provides the rest. The chain carries TRBV6-1 and TRBJ1-3, with D uncertain. This CDR3 comprises 15 residues. Trimming left V 4 bases short and J 4 bases short, with 14 bases between. Germline values: CDR1 MNHNS, CDR2 SASEGT. CDR3 residues: CASSASSVVGNTIYF. The sequenced part of the CDR3 DNA is TGTGCCAGCAGTGCGAGTAGTGTGGTCGGAAACACC.

In its sample, this clone was seen many times. At one end the junction does not follow the germline gene, possibly because of a read error. Read data end 3 residues before the CDR3 end; the end is taken from the germline J gene. This rearrangement joins TRBV4-2 to TRBJ2-5, with a weak D call TRBD1 (5 bases). Germline lookup yields CDR1 LGHNA and CDR2 YNFKEQ. The CDR3 contains 13 residues. The covered CDR3 bases are TGCGCCAGCAGCCAATGGCAGGGAGAGACC. Encoded protein: CASSQWQGET. The complete CDR3 sequence is CASSQWQGETQYF.

This clone occurred many times. The read falls 3 residues short of the CDR3 end, and the missing part is taken from the germline J gene. This chain joins TRBV18 and TRBJ2-5; 9 bases agree with TRBD2. The CDR3 spans 16 residues. Looked up from germline, CDR1 is KGHSH and CDR2 is LQKENI. Trimming at V came to 6 bases and at J to 5 bases, leaving 13 bases not matched to a gene. Incomplete CDR3 DNA: TGTGCCAGCTCGTCCGTCCGGCGGGAGGGCCGGGAGACC. Protein product: CASSSVRREGRET. The full CDR3 protein is CASSSVRREGRETQYF.

This clone was seen repeatedly, ten times or more. The read finishes 3 residues shy of the CDR3 end, and the germline J gene is used to complete it. This chain uses TRBV20-1 with TRBJ2-3, with D maybe TRBD2 (6 bases). The V and J ends lost 8 bases and 6 bases respectively, with 18 bases between them. Looked up from germline, CDR1 is DFQATT and CDR2 is SNEGSKA (reference sequence). The CDR3 runs to 13 residues. The CDR3 DNA, read in part, is TGCAGTTTTGATACGGGGGTCGTCGATACG. As protein: CSFDTGVVDT. The full-length CDR3 reads as CSFDTGVVDTQYF.

This clone was observed many times. The read ends 3 residues early relative to the CDR3; the germline J gene fills the gap. The chain couples TRBV20-1 to TRBJ2-5; D unclear. The V gene's germline CDR1 is DFQATT and CDR2 SNEGSKA (reference sequence). CDR3 length: 12 amino acids. Trimming pared 4 bases from V and 0 bases from J, leaving 6 bases between. The CDR3 DNA, read in part, is TGCAGTGCTAACGCGTACCAAGAGACC. Translation gives CSANAYQET. Given in full, the CDR3 is CSANAYQETQYF.

Concerning this clone: Just one base apart from a much larger clone, this may be a read error. Read coverage stops 3 residues before the CDR3 terminus; the germline J gene supplies the remainder. The same CDR3 can be traced to other DNA sequences in this sample. V usage is TRBV7-2 and J usage is TRBJ2-5; TRBD2 aligns across 7 bases. In germline, CDR1 is SGHTA, CDR2 FQGNSA. The CDR3 loop spans 13 amino acids. V lost 5 bases and J lost 1; bases outside the gene matches: 1. The covered CDR3 bases are TGTGCCAGCAGCAGACTAGCCCAAGAGACC. Residues: CASSRLAQET. The complete CDR3 protein is CASSRLAQETQYF.

This clone was detected many times. The CDR3 end is not reached by the read, which stops 3 residues before it; the germline J gene fills it in. V usage is TRBV20-1 and J usage is TRBJ2-1, with TRBD2 matching 8 bases. This CDR3 is built from 15 residues. Looked up from germline, CDR1 is DFQATT and CDR2 is SNEGSKA (reference sequence). V was clipped by 5 bases and J by 7 bases; unmatched bases: 13. The CDR3 protein is CSAGSSGRLGNEQFF. The sequenced part of the CDR3 DNA is TGCAGTGCTGGCTCAAGCGGGAGATTAGGAAATGAG.

This clone was seen many times. CDR3 region: CASSTRDSSGNTIYF. CDR3 DNA (partial): TGTGCCAGCAGCACCCGGGACAGCTCTGGAAACACC. V usage is TRBV7-2 and J usage is TRBJ1-3; 7 positions match TRBD1. The CDR3 end lies 3 residues beyond the end of the read and is filled in from the germline J gene. Germline V CDR1 and CDR2: SGHTA, FQGNSA. V shed 5 bases, J shed 0 bases, and the junction held 4 bases outside the gene matches. CDR3 length: 15 amino acids.